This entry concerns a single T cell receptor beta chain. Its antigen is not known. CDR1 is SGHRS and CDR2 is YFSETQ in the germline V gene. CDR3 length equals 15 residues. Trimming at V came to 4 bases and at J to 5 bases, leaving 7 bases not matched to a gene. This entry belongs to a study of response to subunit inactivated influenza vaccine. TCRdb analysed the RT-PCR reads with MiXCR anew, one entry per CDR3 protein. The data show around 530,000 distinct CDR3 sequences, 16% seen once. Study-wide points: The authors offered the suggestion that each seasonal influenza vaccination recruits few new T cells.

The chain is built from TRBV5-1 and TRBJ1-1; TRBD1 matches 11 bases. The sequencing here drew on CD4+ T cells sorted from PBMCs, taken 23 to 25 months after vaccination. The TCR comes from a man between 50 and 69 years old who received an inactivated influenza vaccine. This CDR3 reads CASSEGQGGGTEAFF. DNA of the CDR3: TGCGCCAGCAGCGAGGGACAGGGGGGAGGAACTGAAGCTTTCTTT.